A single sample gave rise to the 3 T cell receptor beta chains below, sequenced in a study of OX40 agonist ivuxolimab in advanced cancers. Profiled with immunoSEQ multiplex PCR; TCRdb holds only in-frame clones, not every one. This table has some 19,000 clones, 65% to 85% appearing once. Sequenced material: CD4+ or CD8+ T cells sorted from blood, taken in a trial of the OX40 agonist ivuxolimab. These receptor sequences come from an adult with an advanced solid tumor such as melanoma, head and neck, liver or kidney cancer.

CDR3 coding DNA: TGTGCCAGCAGCTTTTGGTCCGTCCATGAGCAGTTCTTC. Translation gives CASSFWSVHEQFF. The rearrangement joins TRBV5-6 to TRBJ2-1; D unresolved. CDR1 and CDR2 (germline): SGHDT, YYEEEE. Trimming stripped 2 bases from V and 8 bases from J, with 11 bases between. The CDR3 runs to 13 residues.

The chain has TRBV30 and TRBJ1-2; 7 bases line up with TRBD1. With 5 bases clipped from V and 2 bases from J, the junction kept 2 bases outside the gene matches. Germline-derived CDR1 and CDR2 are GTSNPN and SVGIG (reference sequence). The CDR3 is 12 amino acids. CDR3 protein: CAWGGGNYGYTF. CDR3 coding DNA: TGTGCCTGGGGAGGGGGCAACTATGGCTACACCTTC.

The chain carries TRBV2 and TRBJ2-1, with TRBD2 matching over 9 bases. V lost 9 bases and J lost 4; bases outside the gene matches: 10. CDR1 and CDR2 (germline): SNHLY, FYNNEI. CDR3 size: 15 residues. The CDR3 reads CAREEREDLYNEQFF. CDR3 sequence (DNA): TGTGCCAGGGAGGAGCGGGAGGATCTTTACAATGAGCAGTTCTTC.